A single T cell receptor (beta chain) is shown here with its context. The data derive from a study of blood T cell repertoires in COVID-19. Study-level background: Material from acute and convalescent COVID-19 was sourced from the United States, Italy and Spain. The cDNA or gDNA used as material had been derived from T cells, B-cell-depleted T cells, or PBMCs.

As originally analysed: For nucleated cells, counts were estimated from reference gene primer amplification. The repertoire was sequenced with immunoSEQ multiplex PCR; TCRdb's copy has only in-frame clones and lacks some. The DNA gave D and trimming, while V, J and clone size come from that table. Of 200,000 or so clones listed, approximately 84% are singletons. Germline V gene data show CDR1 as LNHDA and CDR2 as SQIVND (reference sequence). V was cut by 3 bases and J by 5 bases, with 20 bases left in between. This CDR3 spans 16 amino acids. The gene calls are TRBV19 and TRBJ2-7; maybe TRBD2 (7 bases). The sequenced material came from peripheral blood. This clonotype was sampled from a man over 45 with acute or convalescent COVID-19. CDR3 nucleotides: TGTGCCAGTAGTATCCAACACCGGGGGGCCCAGGACGAGCAGTACTTC. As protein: CASSIQHRGAQDEQYF.